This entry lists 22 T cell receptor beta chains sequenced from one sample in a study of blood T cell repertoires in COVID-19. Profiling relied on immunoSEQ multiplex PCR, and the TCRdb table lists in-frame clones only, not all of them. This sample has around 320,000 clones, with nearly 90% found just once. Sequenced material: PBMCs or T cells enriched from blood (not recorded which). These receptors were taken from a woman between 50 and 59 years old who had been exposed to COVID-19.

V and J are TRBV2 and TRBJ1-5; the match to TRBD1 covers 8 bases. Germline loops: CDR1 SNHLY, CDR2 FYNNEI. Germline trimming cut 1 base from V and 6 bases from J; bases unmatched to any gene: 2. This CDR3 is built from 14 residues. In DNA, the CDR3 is TGTGCCAGCAGTGAAGGACAGGGGACTCAGCCCCAGCATTTT. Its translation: CASSEGQGTQPQHF.

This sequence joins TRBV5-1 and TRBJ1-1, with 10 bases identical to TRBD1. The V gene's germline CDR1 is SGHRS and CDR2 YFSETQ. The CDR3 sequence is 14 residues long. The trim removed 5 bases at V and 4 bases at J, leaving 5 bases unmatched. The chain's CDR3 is CASRQGQGVTEAFF. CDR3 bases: TGCGCCAGCAGGCAAGGACAGGGGGTCACTGAAGCTTTCTTT.

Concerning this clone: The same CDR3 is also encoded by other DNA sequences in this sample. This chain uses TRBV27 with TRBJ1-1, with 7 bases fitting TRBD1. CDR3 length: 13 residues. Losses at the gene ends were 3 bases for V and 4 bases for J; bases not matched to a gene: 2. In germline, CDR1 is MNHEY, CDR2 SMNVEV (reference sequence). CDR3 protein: CASSFPGGTEAFF. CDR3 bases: TGTGCCAGCAGTTTCCCAGGGGGCACTGAAGCTTTCTTT.

The DNA of the CDR3 is TGTGCCAGTAGTACTAATCGACAGGGGAATCTTGAAAAACTGTTTTTT. The encoded protein is CASSTNRQGNLEKLFF. This chain links TRBV19 with TRBJ1-4; 8 positions match TRBD1. The germline V gene has CDR1 LNHDA and CDR2 SQIVND (reference sequence). There are 16 residues in the CDR3. Trimming cost V 4 bases and J 7 bases; bases outside gene matches: 11.

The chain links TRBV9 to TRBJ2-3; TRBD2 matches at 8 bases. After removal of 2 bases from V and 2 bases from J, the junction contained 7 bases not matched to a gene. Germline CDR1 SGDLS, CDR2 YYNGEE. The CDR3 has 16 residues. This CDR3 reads CASSVGRGGTTDTQYF. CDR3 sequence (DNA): TGTGCCAGCAGCGTCGGTCGGGGGGGCACCACAGATACGCAGTATTTT.

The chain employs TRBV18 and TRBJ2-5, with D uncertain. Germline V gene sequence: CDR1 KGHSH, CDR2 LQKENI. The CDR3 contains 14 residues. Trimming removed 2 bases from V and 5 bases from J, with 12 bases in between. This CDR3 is CASSPDLYSETQYF. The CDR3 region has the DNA TGTGCCAGCTCACCAGACTTATACTCGGAGACCCAGTACTTC.

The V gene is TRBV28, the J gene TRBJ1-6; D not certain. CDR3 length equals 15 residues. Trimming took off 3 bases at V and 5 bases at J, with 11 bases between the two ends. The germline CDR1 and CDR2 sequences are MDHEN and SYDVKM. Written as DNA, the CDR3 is TGTGCCAGCAGTTTTCCAGCGAGCCATAATTCACCCCTCCACTTT. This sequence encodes CASSFPASHNSPLHF.

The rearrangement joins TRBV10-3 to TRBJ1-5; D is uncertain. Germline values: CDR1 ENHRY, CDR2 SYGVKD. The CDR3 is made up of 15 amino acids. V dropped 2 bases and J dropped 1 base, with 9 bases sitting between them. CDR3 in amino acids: CAISEARGSNQPQHF. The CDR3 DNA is TGTGCCATCAGTGAGGCAAGAGGGAGCAATCAGCCCCAGCATTTT.

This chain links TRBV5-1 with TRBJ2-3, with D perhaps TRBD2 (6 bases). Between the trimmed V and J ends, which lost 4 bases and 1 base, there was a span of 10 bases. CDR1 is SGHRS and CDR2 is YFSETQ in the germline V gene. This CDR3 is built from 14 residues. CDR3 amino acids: CASSVSSGTDTQYF. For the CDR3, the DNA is TGCGCCAGCAGCGTGTCTAGCGGCACAGATACGCAGTATTTT. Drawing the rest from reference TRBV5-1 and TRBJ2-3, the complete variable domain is KAGVTQTPRYLIKTRGQQVTLSCSPISGHRSVSWYQQTPGQGLQFLFEYFSETQRNKGNFPGRFSGRQFSNSRSEMNVSTLELGDSALYLCASSVSSGTDTQYFGPGTRLTVL.

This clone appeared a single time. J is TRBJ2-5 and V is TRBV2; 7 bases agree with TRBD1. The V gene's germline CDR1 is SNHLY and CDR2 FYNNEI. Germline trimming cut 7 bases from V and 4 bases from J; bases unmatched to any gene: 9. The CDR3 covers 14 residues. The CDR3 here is CASTEGAGAETQYF. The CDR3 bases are TGTGCCAGCACCGAGGGGGCAGGGGCAGAGACCCAGTACTTC. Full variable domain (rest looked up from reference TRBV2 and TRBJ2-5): EPEVTQTPSHQVTQMGQEVILRCVPISNHLYFYWYRQILGQKVEFLVSFYNNEISEKSEIFDDQFSVERPDGSNFTLKIRSTKLEDSAMYFCASTEGAGAETQYFGPGTRLLVL.

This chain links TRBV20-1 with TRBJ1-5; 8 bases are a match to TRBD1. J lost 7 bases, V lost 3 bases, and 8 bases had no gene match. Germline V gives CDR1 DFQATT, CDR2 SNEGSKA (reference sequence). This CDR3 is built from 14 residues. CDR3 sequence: CSASVAGGMQPQHF. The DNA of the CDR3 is TGCAGTGCTAGTGTAGCAGGGGGCATGCAGCCCCAGCATTTT.

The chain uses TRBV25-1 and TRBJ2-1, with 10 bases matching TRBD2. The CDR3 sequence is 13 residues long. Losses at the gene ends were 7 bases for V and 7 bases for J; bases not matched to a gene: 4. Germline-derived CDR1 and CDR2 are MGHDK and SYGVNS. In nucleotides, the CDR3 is TGTGCCAGCACGGGACTAGCGAGAAATGAGCAGTTCTTC. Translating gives CASTGLARNEQFF.

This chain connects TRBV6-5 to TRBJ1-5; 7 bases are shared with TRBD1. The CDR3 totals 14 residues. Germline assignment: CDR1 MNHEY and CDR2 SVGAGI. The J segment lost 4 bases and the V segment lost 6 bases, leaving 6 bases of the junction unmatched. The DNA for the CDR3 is TGTGCCAGCAGCCACGGGACAGCGAATCAGCCCCAGCATTTT. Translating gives CASSHGTANQPQHF.

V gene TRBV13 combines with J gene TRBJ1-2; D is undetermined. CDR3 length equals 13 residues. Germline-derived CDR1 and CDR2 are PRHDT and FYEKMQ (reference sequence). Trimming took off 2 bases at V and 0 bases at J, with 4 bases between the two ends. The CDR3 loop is CASSLRANYGYTF. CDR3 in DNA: TGTGCCAGCAGCTTACGAGCTAACTATGGCTACACCTTC.

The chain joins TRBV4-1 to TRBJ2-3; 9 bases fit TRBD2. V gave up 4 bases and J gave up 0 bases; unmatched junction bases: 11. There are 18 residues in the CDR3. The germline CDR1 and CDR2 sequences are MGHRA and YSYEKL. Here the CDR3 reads CASSPRERGALSTDTQYF. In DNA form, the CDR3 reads TGCGCCAGCAGCCCAAGGGAGCGGGGGGCCCTAAGCACAGATACGCAGTATTTT.

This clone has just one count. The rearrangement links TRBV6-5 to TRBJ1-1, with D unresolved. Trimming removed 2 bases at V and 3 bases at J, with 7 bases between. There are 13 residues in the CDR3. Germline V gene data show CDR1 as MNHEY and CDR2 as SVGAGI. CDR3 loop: CASSYVRDTEAFF. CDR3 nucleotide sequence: TGTGCCAGCAGTTACGTGCGGGACACTGAAGCTTTCTTT.

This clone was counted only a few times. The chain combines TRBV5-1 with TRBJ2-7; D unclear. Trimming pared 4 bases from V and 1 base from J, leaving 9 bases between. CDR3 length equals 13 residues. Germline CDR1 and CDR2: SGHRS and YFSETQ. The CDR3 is CASSVEQSYEQYF. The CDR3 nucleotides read TGCGCCAGCAGCGTTGAACAGTCCTACGAGCAGTACTTC.

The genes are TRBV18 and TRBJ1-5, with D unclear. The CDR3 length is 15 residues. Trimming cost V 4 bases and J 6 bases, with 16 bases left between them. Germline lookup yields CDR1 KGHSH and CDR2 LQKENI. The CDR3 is CASSLEELEGQPQHF. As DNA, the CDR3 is TGTGCCAGCTCACTGGAGGAACTCGAGGGTCAGCCCCAGCATTTT.

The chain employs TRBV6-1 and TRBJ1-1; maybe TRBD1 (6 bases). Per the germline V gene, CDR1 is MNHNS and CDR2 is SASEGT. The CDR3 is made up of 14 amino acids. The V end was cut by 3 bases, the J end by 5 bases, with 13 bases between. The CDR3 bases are TGTGCCAGCAGTGATCCAGGGGAGGGGACTGAAGCTTTCTTT. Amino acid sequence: CASSDPGEGTEAFF.

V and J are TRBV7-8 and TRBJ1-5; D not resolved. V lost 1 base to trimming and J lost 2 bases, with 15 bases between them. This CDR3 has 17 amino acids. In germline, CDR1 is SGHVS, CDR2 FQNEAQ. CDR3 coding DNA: TGTGCCAGCAGCTTAGAGGCAGGAAACACGGGCAATCAGCCCCAGCATTTT. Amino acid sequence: CASSLEAGNTGNQPQHF.

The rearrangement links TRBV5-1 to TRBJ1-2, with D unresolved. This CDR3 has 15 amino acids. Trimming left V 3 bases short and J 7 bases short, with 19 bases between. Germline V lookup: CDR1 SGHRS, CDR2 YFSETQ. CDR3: CASSSAGEQGGGYTF. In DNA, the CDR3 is TGCGCCAGCAGCTCCGCCGGGGAACAAGGCGGTGGCTACACCTTC.

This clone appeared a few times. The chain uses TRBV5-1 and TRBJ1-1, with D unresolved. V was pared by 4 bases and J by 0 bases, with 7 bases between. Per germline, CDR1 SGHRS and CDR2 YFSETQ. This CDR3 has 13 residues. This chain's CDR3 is CASSPRLNTEAFF. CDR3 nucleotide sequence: TGCGCCAGCAGCCCGAGGCTGAACACTGAAGCTTTCTTT.